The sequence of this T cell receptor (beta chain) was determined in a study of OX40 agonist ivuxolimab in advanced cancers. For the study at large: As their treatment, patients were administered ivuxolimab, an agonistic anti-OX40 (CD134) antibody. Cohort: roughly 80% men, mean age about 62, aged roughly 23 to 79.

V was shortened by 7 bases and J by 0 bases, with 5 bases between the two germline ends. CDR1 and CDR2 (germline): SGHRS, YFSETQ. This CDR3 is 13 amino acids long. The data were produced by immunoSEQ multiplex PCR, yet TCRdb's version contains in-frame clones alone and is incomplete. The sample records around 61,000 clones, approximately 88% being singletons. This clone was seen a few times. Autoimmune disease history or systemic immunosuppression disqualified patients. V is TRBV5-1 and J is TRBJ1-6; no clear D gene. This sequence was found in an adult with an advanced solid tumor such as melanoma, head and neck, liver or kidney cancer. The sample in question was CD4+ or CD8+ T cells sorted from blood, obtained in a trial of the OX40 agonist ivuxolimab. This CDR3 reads CASRSSYNSPLHF. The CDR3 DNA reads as TGCGCCAGCCGAAGCTCCTATAATTCACCCCTCCACTTT.